The clone carrying this TCR beta chain was counted a few times. This entry belongs to a study of patients and donors after allogeneic stem cell transplantation. Germline CDR1 is SGHTA and CDR2 is FQGNSA. CDR3 size: 16 residues. Trimming removed 5 bases from V and 5 bases from J, with 16 bases in between. MiXCR was run by TCRdb on the RT-PCR reads, yielding one entry per CDR3 protein. The sample records about 100,000 distinct CDR3 sequences, around 38% being singletons. The sequence was obtained from a human donor who was either an allogeneic HSCT recipient or a stem cell or donor lymphocyte infusion donor (not recorded which). It is not recorded whose cells these are; they may come from a transplant donor. The sample taken for sequencing was blood, either unsorted or a sorted T cell fraction (not recorded which). The rearrangement links TRBV7-2 to TRBJ1-6, with TRBD1 as a possible D gene (6 bases). The CDR3 coding sequence is TGTGCCAGCAGCCCTGAGGGGGATTTTCATAATTCACCCCTCCACTTT. It translates to CASSPEGDFHNSPLHF. The full variable domain, completed using reference TRBV7-2 and TRBJ1-6, is GAGVSQSPSNKVTEKGKDVELRCDPISGHTALYWYRQSLGQGLEFLIYFQGNSAPDKSGLPSDRFSAERTGGSVSTLTIQRTQQEDSAVYLCASSPEGDFHNSPLHFGNGTRLTVT.